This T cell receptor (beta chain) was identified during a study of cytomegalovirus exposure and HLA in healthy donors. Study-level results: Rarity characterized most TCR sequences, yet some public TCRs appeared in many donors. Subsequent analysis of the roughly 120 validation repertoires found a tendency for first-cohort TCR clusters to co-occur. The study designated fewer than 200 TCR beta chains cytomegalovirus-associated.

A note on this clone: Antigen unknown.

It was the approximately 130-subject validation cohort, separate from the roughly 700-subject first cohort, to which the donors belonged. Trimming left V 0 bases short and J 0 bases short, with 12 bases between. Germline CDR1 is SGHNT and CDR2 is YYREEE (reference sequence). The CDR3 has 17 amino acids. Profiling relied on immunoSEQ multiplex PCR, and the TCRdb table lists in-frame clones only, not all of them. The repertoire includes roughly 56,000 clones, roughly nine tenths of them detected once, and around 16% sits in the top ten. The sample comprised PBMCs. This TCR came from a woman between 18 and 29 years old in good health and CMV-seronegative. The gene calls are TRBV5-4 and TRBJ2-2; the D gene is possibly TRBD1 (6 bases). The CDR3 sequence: CASSLAKTGANTGELFF. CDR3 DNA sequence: TGTGCCAGCAGCTTGGCTAAGACAGGCGCGAACACCGGGGAGCTGTTTTTT.